This T cell receptor beta chain was sequenced in a study of blood T cell repertoires in COVID-19. Study-level information: Both acute and convalescent COVID-19 samples were obtained from the United States, Italy and Spain. Sample material is recorded as cDNA or gDNA derived from T cells, B-cell-depleted T cells, or PBMCs.

From germline, CDR1 is SGHNT and CDR2 YYREEE (reference sequence). V lost 0 bases, J lost 5 bases, and 5 bases lay in between. The CDR3 consists of 12 residues. Some clones are missing from TCRdb's copy, which holds only in-frame ones; the method was immunoSEQ multiplex PCR. The profile shows more than 250,000 clones, around 90% of them singletons. This clone has only one observation. The chain has TRBV5-4 and TRBJ2-5; D remains unclear. Input material: peripheral blood. This TCR derives from a middle-aged man with active or convalescent COVID-19. Here the CDR3 reads CASSLGPETQYF. In nucleotides, the CDR3 is TGTGCCAGCAGCTTGGGGCCGGAGACCCAGTACTTC. The whole variable domain, filled in from reference TRBV5-4 and TRBJ2-5, reads ETGVTQSPTHLIKTRGQQVTLRCSSQSGHNTVSWYQQALGQGPQFIFQYYREEENGRGNFPPRFSGLQFPNYSSELNVNALELDDSALYLCASSLGPETQYFGPGTRLLVL.